The clone carrying this TCR beta chain has a count of ten or more. Its specificity is not known. A second PCR, run for about 7 to 12 cycles, used a sample-barcoded 5' primer plus a J-beta primer mix. Every molecule of cDNA carried a tag from a template-switch adaptor with 12 random nucleotides. Every sample produced at least 2.5 million CDR3-containing paired-end reads. A single record per CDR3 protein comes from TCRdb applying MiXCR to the 5' RACE reads. The sample gives approximately 320,000 distinct CDR3 sequences, around 29% of which show up once; 29% is in the top ten. This entry belongs to a study of blood T cells in healthy people across ages. Turning to the study itself: Through template switching, about one barcoded beta molecule was captured per two T cells, as measured in model experiments.

General study results and limits: Across samples, TCR beta diversity tracked strongly with naive T cell percentage.

The CDR3 consists of 14 residues. Per germline, CDR1 DFQATT and CDR2 SNEGSKA (reference sequence). V was pared by 5 bases and J by 0 bases, with 3 bases of the junction left unmatched. The sequence was collected from a woman aged 65 to 85 in good health. The J gene is TRBJ2-1, the V gene TRBV20-1; 8 nucleotides line up with TRBD1. Sequenced: blood. DNA for the CDR3: TGCAGTGCTCCCACAGGGGGCTCCTACAATGAGCAGTTCTTC. This sequence encodes CSAPTGGSYNEQFF.